These 20 T cell receptor beta chains came from one sample sequenced in a study of cytomegalovirus exposure and HLA in healthy donors. The study ran its PCR with 60 Vbeta and 13 Jbeta primers. Measured with immunoSEQ multiplex PCR; TCRdb has only the in-frame clones, and not every one. This sample has approximately 150,000 clones, with 68% found just once. Specimen: PBMCs. The receptors stem from a man aged 50 to 60 in good health and CMV-seronegative.

This chain uses TRBV6-5 with TRBJ1-3; no firm D call. The ends were cut back, 6 bases at V and 0 bases at J, with 12 bases in the middle. Germline loops: CDR1 MNHEY, CDR2 SVGAGI. CDR3 length: 15 residues. CDR3 protein: CASSTGFTSGNTIYF. As DNA, the CDR3 is TGTGCCAGCAGCACCGGGTTCACCTCTGGAAACACCATATATTTT.

This clone occurred a few times. The V and J genes are TRBV4-1 and TRBJ1-3; a possible D gene is TRBD1 (5 bases). This CDR3 region has 16 residues. Per the germline V gene, CDR1 is MGHRA and CDR2 is YSYEKL. V was clipped by 3 bases and J by 1 base, with 13 bases between them. CDR3 residues: CASSHPQKGSGNTIYF. In nucleotides, the CDR3 is TGCGCCAGCAGCCATCCCCAGAAGGGGTCTGGAAACACCATATATTTT.

The V call is TRBV6-4, the J call TRBJ2-5; D perhaps matches TRBD1 (6 bases). Trimming removed 5 bases from V and 2 bases from J, with 9 bases in between. The CDR3 totals 13 residues. Germline CDR1 reads MRHNA; CDR2 reads SNTAGT. CDR3 residues: CASSMTGQETQYF. The CDR3 DNA sequence: TGTGCCAGCAGTATGACAGGTCAAGAGACCCAGTACTTC.

This clone was counted only a few times. V is TRBV2 and J is TRBJ2-5, with D possibly matching TRBD1 (7 bases). Trimming took 6 bases from V and 5 from J, leaving 16 bases between them. CDR1 SNHLY and CDR2 FYNNEI come from the germline V gene. The CDR3 has 14 residues. The CDR3 reads CASSRDRAGETQYF. As DNA, the CDR3 is TGTGCCAGCAGCCGCGACAGGGCGGGGGAGACCCAGTACTTC.

The chain links TRBV5-1 to TRBJ1-2; weak D call: TRBD1 (6 bases). The CDR3 spans 14 residues. The V and J ends lost 1 base and 7 bases respectively, with 14 bases between them. Germline assignment: CDR1 SGHRS and CDR2 YFSETQ. CDR3 DNA sequence: TGCGCCAGCAGCTTGAGCGCAGGGGCGGGTGGCTACACCTTC. This sequence encodes CASSLSAGAGGYTF.

A note on this clone: The sample contains more than one DNA sequence encoding this CDR3. The chain combines TRBV6-5 with TRBJ2-3; D remains unclear. CDR3 size: 13 residues. V gave up 4 bases and J gave up 1 base, with 6 bases separating them. Germline CDR1 is MNHEY and CDR2 is SVGAGI. The CDR3 nucleotides read TGTGCCAGCAGTTTTCCGGGCACAGATACGCAGTATTTT. Translating gives CASSFPGTDTQYF.

This chain links TRBV6-6 with TRBJ2-7, with 7 bases identical to TRBD2. CDR3 length equals 15 residues. Germline CDR1 is MNHNY and CDR2 is SVGAGI (reference sequence). J gave up 1 base and V 3 bases, and 6 bases lay outside the gene matches. This CDR3 reads CASSYSGGLSYEQYF. CDR3 nucleotide sequence: TGTGCCAGCAGTTATTCGGGGGGTCTTTCCTACGAGCAGTACTTC.

This clone was detected once. The rearrangement links TRBV5-1 to TRBJ2-1; D perhaps matches TRBD1 (6 bases). The V and J ends lost 5 bases and 2 bases respectively, with 17 bases between them. There are 16 residues in the CDR3. Germline V lookup: CDR1 SGHRS, CDR2 YFSETQ. The CDR3 is CASSPIRQDPYNEQFF. In DNA form, the CDR3 reads TGCGCCAGCAGTCCAATACGACAGGATCCCTACAATGAGCAGTTCTTC. Filled out from reference TRBV5-1 and TRBJ2-1, the complete variable domain reads KAGVTQTPRYLIKTRGQQVTLSCSPISGHRSVSWYQQTPGQGLQFLFEYFSETQRNKGNFPGRFSGRQFSNSRSEMNVSTLELGDSALYLCASSPIRQDPYNEQFFGPGTRLTVL.

This clone has a single count. The V gene is TRBV29-1, the J gene TRBJ1-2, with 10 bases that match TRBD1. This CDR3 comprises 13 residues. CDR1 is SQVTM, CDR2 ANQGSEA, per germline. V gave up 6 bases and J gave up 7 bases; unmatched junction bases: 8. Here the CDR3 DNA reads TGCAGCGTCGGATGGACAGGGGGAGGTGGCTACACCTTC. Translating gives CSVGWTGGGGYTF.

This clone occurred a few times. V gene TRBV6-5 combines with J gene TRBJ1-5; weak D call: TRBD1 (6 bases). Germline CDR1 reads MNHEY; CDR2 reads SVGAGI. This CDR3 is 14 amino acids long. V lost 6 bases, J lost 6 bases, and 15 bases lay in between. The CDR3 spells CASSSQGLGQPQHF. CDR3 in DNA: TGTGCCAGCAGCTCACAGGGATTAGGTCAGCCCCAGCATTTT.

The genes are TRBV18 and TRBJ1-1; 8 nucleotides match TRBD1. The germline V gene encodes CDR1 KGHSH and CDR2 LQKENI. The CDR3 is 16 residues long. The V segment lost 3 bases and the J segment 3 bases; nucleotides outside the gene matches: 9. Here the CDR3 DNA reads TGTGCCAGCTCACCGAACCGGGACAGGCGGTACACTGAAGCTTTCTTT. Translating gives CASSPNRDRRYTEAFF.

The V and J genes are TRBV5-1 and TRBJ1-2; 7 bases map to TRBD1. CDR1 SGHRS and CDR2 YFSETQ come from the germline V gene. The CDR3 consists of 13 residues. V shed 3 bases, J shed 4 bases, and the junction held 3 bases outside the gene matches. CDR3 in amino acids: CASSWDRPYGYTF. The CDR3 DNA is TGCGCCAGCAGCTGGGACAGACCCTATGGCTACACCTTC. Combining the CDR3 with reference TRBV5-1 and TRBJ1-2 gives the whole variable domain KAGVTQTPRYLIKTRGQQVTLSCSPISGHRSVSWYQQTPGQGLQFLFEYFSETQRNKGNFPGRFSGRQFSNSRSEMNVSTLELGDSALYLCASSWDRPYGYTFGSGTRLTVV.

This clone has more than one count but fewer than ten. This rearrangement joins TRBV7-2 to TRBJ2-7; D may be TRBD1 (6 bases). The V gene's germline CDR1 is SGHTA and CDR2 FQGNSA. Trimming shortened V by 2 bases and J by 3 bases, and 8 bases separated the two germline ends. The CDR3 has 13 residues. The CDR3 DNA is TGTGCCAGCAGCTTAACAGGGATCTACGAGCAGTACTTC. Translation: CASSLTGIYEQYF. The full variable domain, its missing parts supplied by reference TRBV7-2 and TRBJ2-7, is GAGVSQSPSNKVTEKGKDVELRCDPISGHTALYWYRQSLGQGLEFLIYFQGNSAPDKSGLPSDRFSAERTGGSVSTLTIQRTQQEDSAVYLCASSLTGIYEQYFGPGTRLTVT.

This clone was seen a handful of times. The rearrangement joins TRBV25-1 to TRBJ1-2, with 9 bases that match TRBD1. Germline V gene sequence: CDR1 MGHDK, CDR2 SYGVNS. CDR3 length: 15 residues. With V trimmed by 4 bases and J by 4 bases, 7 bases remained unmatched. The DNA of the CDR3 is TGTGCCAGCAGTGCCCTACAGGGGGCTGGCTATGGCTACACCTTC. Its protein product is CASSALQGAGYGYTF.

This sequence joins TRBV5-4 and TRBJ1-2; 11 bases are a match to TRBD1. Losses at the gene ends were 1 base for V and 5 bases for J; bases not matched to a gene: 7. Germline V gives CDR1 SGHNT, CDR2 YYREEE (reference sequence). The CDR3 extends over 16 amino acids. CDR3 amino acids: CASSLTSGQGGYGYTF. The DNA of the CDR3 is TGTGCCAGCAGCTTGACCTCGGGACAGGGGGGGTATGGCTACACCTTC.

The chain combines TRBV21-1 with TRBJ1-6; the table assigns TRBD1, which was not confirmed against the DNA. TRBV21-1 is a pseudogene segment. CDR3 size: 16 residues. This chain's CDR3 is CASSKEGQGDNSPLHF. DNA for the CDR3: TGTGCCAGCAGCAAAGAGGGACAGGGGGATAATTCACCCCTCCACTTT.

The chain uses TRBV6-5 and TRBJ1-2, with 11 bases lining up with TRBD1. This CDR3 has 15 residues. Germline V gene sequence: CDR1 MNHEY, CDR2 SVGAGI. J gave up 8 bases and V 1 base, and 6 bases lay outside the gene matches. The CDR3 loop reads CASSYLDRGQEGYTF. CDR3 DNA: TGTGCCAGCAGTTACTTGGACAGGGGGCAAGAAGGCTACACCTTC.

The chain uses TRBV5-1 and TRBJ1-1; D unclear. The CDR3 has 13 residues. CDR1 is SGHRS, CDR2 YFSETQ, per germline. V was trimmed by 5 bases and J by 1 base, leaving 9 bases between them. Here the CDR3 DNA reads TGCGCCAGCAGGGTCGACACGAACACTGAAGCTTTCTTT. As protein: CASRVDTNTEAFF.

J is TRBJ1-2 and V is TRBV28; 9 bases agree with TRBD1. The CDR3 length is 14 residues. With V trimmed by 2 bases and J by 6 bases, 4 bases remained unmatched. CDR1 and CDR2 from the germline V gene are MDHEN and SYDVKM. As DNA, the CDR3 is TGTGCCAGCAGTTTAGGGGACAGGGTGAATGGCTACACCTTC. Its translation is CASSLGDRVNGYTF.

V is TRBV28 and J is TRBJ1-3; D not certain. This CDR3 has 14 residues. The V and J ends lost 7 bases and 4 bases respectively, with 14 bases between them. The V gene's germline CDR1 is MDHEN and CDR2 SYDVKM. The chain's CDR3 is CASTFMTGGNTIYF. As DNA, the CDR3 is TGTGCCAGCACCTTCATGACGGGGGGAAACACCATATATTTT. Using reference TRBV28 and TRBJ1-3 for the parts outside the CDR3, the full variable domain is DVKVTQSSRYLVKRTGEKVFLECVQDMDHENMFWYRQDPGLGLRLIYFSYDVKMKEKGDIPEGYSVSREKKERFSLILESASTNQTSMYLCASTFMTGGNTIYFGEGSWLTVV.